The 22 T cell receptor beta chains reported below all come from one sample, sequenced in a study of cytomegalovirus exposure and HLA in healthy donors. Measured with immunoSEQ multiplex PCR; TCRdb has only the in-frame clones, and not every one. The sample includes 150,000 to 200,000 clones, around four fifths of them seen just once. Input material: PBMCs. The receptor source for this set is a man between 25 and 39 years old in good health and CMV-seropositive.

This clone has a single count. The V and J genes are TRBV5-4 and TRBJ2-1, with 7 bases aligning to TRBD1. Germline lookup yields CDR1 SGHNT and CDR2 YYREEE (reference sequence). V lost 4 bases and J lost 7; bases outside the gene matches: 11. The CDR3 is made up of 15 amino acids. The CDR3 reads CASSLPGDSVNEQFF. For the CDR3, the DNA is TGTGCCAGCAGCCTTCCCGGGGACAGCGTGAATGAGCAGTTCTTC.

The rearrangement uses TRBV2 and TRBJ2-7; D might be TRBD2 (6 bases). CDR1 and CDR2 (germline): SNHLY, FYNNEI. The CDR3 covers 14 residues. V shed 4 bases and J shed 4 bases, with 14 bases lying between them. CDR3 nucleotides: TGTGCCAGCAGTGCGGTCGGGGGTAGTTACGAGCAGTACTTC. Translation gives CASSAVGGSYEQYF.

The V gene is TRBV2, the J gene TRBJ1-5; no clear D. Germline CDR1 and CDR2: SNHLY and FYNNEI. Trimming removed 2 bases at V and 0 bases at J, with 14 bases between. The CDR3 has 17 residues. The CDR3 nucleotides read TGTGCCAGCAGTGAAAGTCGACACCTATATAGCAATCAGCCCCAGCATTTT. Translating it yields CASSESRHLYSNQPQHF.

This chain connects TRBV14 to TRBJ2-1; D gene uncertain. The CDR3 sequence is 14 residues long. Germline CDR1 SGHDN, CDR2 FVKESK. Trimming left V 0 bases short and J 9 bases short, with 12 bases between. CDR3 nucleotide sequence: TGTGCCAGCAGCCAAGATTCGACTTTTCTTGAGCAGTTCTTC. It specifies CASSQDSTFLEQFF.

Remarks on this clone: Other DNA sequences of this sample code for an identical CDR3. The chain is built from TRBV9 and TRBJ2-7; 8 bases are a match to TRBD1. This CDR3 has 14 amino acids. The V gene's germline CDR1 is SGDLS and CDR2 YYNGEE. J lost 4 bases, V lost 0 bases, and 3 bases had no gene match. The CDR3 region has the DNA TGTGCCAGCAGCGTAGCAACAGGGGGTTACGAGCAGTACTTC. Translated: CASSVATGGYEQYF.

V and J are TRBV21-1 and TRBJ1-6. TRBV21-1 is a pseudogene segment. There are 17 residues in the CDR3. CDR3 region: CASSRFRGASYNSPLHF. The CDR3 region has the DNA TGTGCCAGCAGCCGCTTCCGGGGGGCCTCCTATAATTCACCCCTCCACTTT.

J is TRBJ2-7 and V is TRBV2, with TRBD1 matching 7 bases. Trimming removed 6 bases from V and 5 bases from J; junction bases left unmatched: 4. The germline CDR1 and CDR2 sequences are SNHLY and FYNNEI. The CDR3 spans 12 residues. CDR3 loop: CASSVDRNEQYF. The CDR3 DNA follows: TGTGCCAGCAGCGTGGACAGGAACGAGCAGTACTTC.

V usage is TRBV19 and J usage is TRBJ1-6, with TRBD1 identical over 7 bases. The CDR3 sequence is 16 residues long. The germline V gene has CDR1 LNHDA and CDR2 SQIVND (reference sequence). Trimming took 9 bases from V and 1 from J; bases not matched to a gene: 9. The CDR3 protein is CASRDRVGSYNSPLHF. CDR3 sequence (DNA): TGTGCCAGCAGAGACAGGGTTGGATCCTATAATTCACCCCTCCACTTT.

This clone came up a few times. The chain employs TRBV6-1 and TRBJ1-2; 8 bases line up with TRBD1. The germline gives CDR1 MNHNS, CDR2 SASEGT. The CDR3 spans 15 residues. J was trimmed by 4 bases and V by 4 bases; bases with no gene match: 8. Here the CDR3 DNA reads TGTGCCAGCAGTGCGGACAGGGACGTCCTCTATGGCTACACCTTC. It yields the protein CASSADRDVLYGYTF.

This clone showed up just once. V gene TRBV27 combines with J gene TRBJ1-2, with 9 bases identical to TRBD1. The CDR3 runs to 14 residues. With V trimmed by 10 bases and J by 4 bases, 10 bases remained unmatched. Germline lookup yields CDR1 MNHEY and CDR2 SMNVEV (reference sequence). The CDR3 loop reads CATRDRDGSYGYTF. The CDR3 nucleotides read TGTGCCACCCGGGACAGGGACGGTTCCTATGGCTACACCTTC.

This chain uses TRBV2 with TRBJ1-3, with a possible D match to TRBD1 (6 bases). The V end lost 4 bases, the J end lost 4 bases, and 11 bases lay between the germline ends. Looked up from germline, CDR1 is SNHLY and CDR2 is FYNNEI. The CDR3 loop spans 14 amino acids. In nucleotides, the CDR3 is TGTGCCAGCAGTGTGCAGGGGATCGGAAACACCATATATTTT. This encodes CASSVQGIGNTIYF. Full variable domain (outside the CDR3, taken from reference TRBV2 and TRBJ1-3): EPEVTQTPSHQVTQMGQEVILRCVPISNHLYFYWYRQILGQKVEFLVSFYNNEISEKSEIFDDQFSVERPDGSNFTLKIRSTKLEDSAMYFCASSVQGIGNTIYFGEGSWLTVV.

The CDR3 region has the DNA TGTGCCAGCAGCCCTGACAGCCTCAATCAGCCCCAGCATTTT. Encoded protein: CASSPDSLNQPQHF. The rearrangement uses TRBV7-9 and TRBJ1-5, with D perhaps matching TRBD1 (5 bases). V was clipped by 5 bases and J by 3 bases, with 11 bases between them. The CDR3 is made up of 14 amino acids. Germline V gene lookup returns CDR1 SEHNR and CDR2 FQNEAQ (reference sequence).

The V call is TRBV7-3, the J call TRBJ2-5, with 8 bases fitting TRBD1. CDR3 size: 15 residues. Germline V lookup: CDR1 SGHTA, CDR2 FQGTGA. V trimming: 4 bases; J trimming: 1 base; junction bases outside the gene matches: 5. The DNA of the CDR3 is TGTGCCAGCAGCTCCCCCGGGACAGGCCAAGAGACCCAGTACTTC. It yields the protein CASSSPGTGQETQYF.

The gene calls are TRBV11-2 and TRBJ1-6, with D maybe TRBD1 (6 bases). Germline CDR1 and CDR2: SGHAT and FQNNGV. Deletions cut 2 bases from V and 6 bases from J, with 20 bases between. The CDR3 contains 18 residues. The CDR3 region is CASSLRGGRVYINSPLHF. In DNA form, the CDR3 reads TGTGCCAGCAGCTTAAGGGGGGGTCGGGTGTATATTAATTCACCCCTCCACTTT.

A word on this clone: This CDR3 is also generated by other DNA sequences in the sample. The chain joins TRBV5-1 to TRBJ1-4, with D possibly TRBD1 on 5 matching bases. CDR1 and CDR2 (germline): SGHRS, YFSETQ. The CDR3 runs 14 residues. V dropped 2 bases and J dropped 1 base, with 6 bases sitting between them. The CDR3 coding sequence is TGCGCCAGCAGCTTAAGGGGAACTAATGAAAAACTGTTTTTT. Translation: CASSLRGTNEKLFF.

The chain combines TRBV4-1 with TRBJ2-1, with TRBD2 matching over 8 bases. After removal of 0 bases from V and 4 bases from J, the junction contained 2 bases not matched to a gene. Per germline, CDR1 MGHRA and CDR2 YSYEKL. This CDR3 contains 15 residues. The CDR3 here is CASSQEERGYNEQFF. CDR3 DNA: TGCGCCAGCAGCCAAGAAGAGCGGGGGTACAATGAGCAGTTCTTC.

This chain joins TRBV4-3 and TRBJ1-6, with D maybe TRBD1 (6 bases). The germline V and J ends were trimmed by 2 bases and 7 bases, with 12 bases remaining between them. Germline values: CDR1 LGHNA, CDR2 YSLEER. The CDR3 is 15 amino acids. CDR3 region: CASSQHRVGNSPLHF. CDR3 in DNA: TGCGCCAGCAGCCAACACAGGGTTGGGAATTCACCCCTCCACTTT.

This chain connects TRBV4-3 to TRBJ2-3; 7 bases agree with TRBD2. The CDR3 totals 16 residues. Looked up from germline, CDR1 is LGHNA and CDR2 is YSLEER. Germline trimming cut 0 bases from V and 3 bases from J; bases unmatched to any gene: 6. The chain's CDR3 is CASSQEWGGLTDTQYF. The CDR3 nucleotides are TGCGCCAGCAGCCAAGAATGGGGGGGGTTGACAGATACGCAGTATTTT.

The chain joins TRBV2 to TRBJ1-1; TRBD1 might be the D (5 bases). V dropped 4 bases and J dropped 4 bases, with 22 bases sitting between them. Germline V gene sequence: CDR1 SNHLY, CDR2 FYNNEI. The CDR3 runs 17 residues. The CDR3 nucleotides are TGTGCCAGCAGTGGCCCCCGGGGGGGGGTAAGAGGCACTGAAGCTTTCTTT. Amino acids: CASSGPRGGVRGTEAFF. Variable domain in full (rest from reference TRBV2 and TRBJ1-1): EPEVTQTPSHQVTQMGQEVILRCVPISNHLYFYWYRQILGQKVEFLVSFYNNEISEKSEIFDDQFSVERPDGSNFTLKIRSTKLEDSAMYFCASSGPRGGVRGTEAFFGQGTRLTVV.

V and J are TRBV4-1 and TRBJ2-5, with TRBD2 identical over 9 bases. The V segment lost 3 bases and the J segment 3 bases; nucleotides outside the gene matches: 5. CDR3 size: 15 residues. Germline assignment: CDR1 MGHRA and CDR2 YSYEKL. CDR3 in DNA: TGCGCCAGCAGCCAGGACGTAGCGGGGGAAGAGACCCAGTACTTC. Residues: CASSQDVAGEETQYF.

The chain couples TRBV27 to TRBJ1-5; D uncertain. CDR1 and CDR2 (germline): MNHEY, SMNVEV (reference sequence). V lost 0 bases and J 5 bases, leaving 8 bases between the germline ends. This CDR3 spans 14 amino acids. CDR3 region: CASSLSAVYQPQHF. The CDR3 DNA sequence: TGTGCCAGCAGTTTATCGGCGGTCTATCAGCCCCAGCATTTT.

The chain employs TRBV4-1 and TRBJ2-1, with 15 positions matching TRBD2. This CDR3 is built from 15 residues. Germline V CDR1 and CDR2: MGHRA, YSYEKL. V was clipped by 4 bases and J by 7 bases; unmatched bases: 2. CDR3: CASSRGLAGGNEQFF. CDR3 DNA: TGCGCCAGCAGCCGCGGACTAGCGGGGGGGAATGAGCAGTTCTTC.